This T cell receptor (beta chain) was identified in a study of blood T cell repertoires in COVID-19. The study recruited people aged roughly 18 to 100 years across roughly 25 US areas. The V gene's germline CDR1 is SGHTA and CDR2 FQGNSA. V gave up 4 bases and J gave up 4 bases; unmatched junction bases: 9. The CDR3 runs 16 residues. The protocol was immunoSEQ multiplex PCR, while the TCRdb copy is restricted to in-frame clones and leaves out a portion. The sample has 250,000 to 300,000 clones; under 90% are singletons. The chain joins TRBV7-2 to TRBJ2-2, with 7 bases matching TRBD2. Sequenced: PBMCs or T cells enriched from blood (not recorded which). This sequence was found in a man younger than 40 with acute COVID-19. The CDR3 bases are TGTGCCAGCAGCTCACGACCGGGAGGATTCACCGGGGAGCTGTTTTTT. Its translation is CASSSRPGGFTGELFF.